This entry features one T cell receptor beta chain sequence. In the authors' workflow: Scientists estimated how many nucleated cells there were by amplifying reference gene primers. Sequencing used immunoSEQ multiplex PCR; TCRdb keeps in-frame clones, though not all of them. Clonal size and the V and J genes are those of that table, whereas D and trimming came from the DNA. Counted here are roughly 260,000 clones, about 88% occurring once; the ten biggest clones make up 2% to 2.5%. Trimming removed 5 bases from V and 2 bases from J, with 10 bases in between. Germline CDR1 LNHDA, CDR2 SQIVND (reference sequence). The CDR3 is made up of 14 amino acids. This sample was taken from a study of blood T cell repertoires in COVID-19. About the research overall: The United States, Italy and Spain supplied acute and convalescent COVID-19 samples. In each case, the material was cDNA or gDNA derived from T cells, B-cell-depleted T cells, or PBMCs.

This TCR was recovered from a woman in her 40s who had recovered from COVID-19. The chain combines TRBV19 with TRBJ2-1; TRBD2 might be the D (6 bases). Sample: peripheral blood. Here the CDR3 reads CASSPLATYNEQFF. In DNA, the CDR3 is TGTGCCAGTAGTCCACTAGCTACCTACAATGAGCAGTTCTTC.